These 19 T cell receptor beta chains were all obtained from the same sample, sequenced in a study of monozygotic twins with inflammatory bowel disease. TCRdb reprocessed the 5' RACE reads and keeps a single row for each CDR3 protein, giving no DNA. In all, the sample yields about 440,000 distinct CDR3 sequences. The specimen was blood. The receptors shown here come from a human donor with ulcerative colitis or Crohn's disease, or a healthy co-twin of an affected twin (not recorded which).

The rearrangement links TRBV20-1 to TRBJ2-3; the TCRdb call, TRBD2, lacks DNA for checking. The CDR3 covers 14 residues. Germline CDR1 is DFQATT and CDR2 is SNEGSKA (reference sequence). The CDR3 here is CSGTDFSKGNTQYF.

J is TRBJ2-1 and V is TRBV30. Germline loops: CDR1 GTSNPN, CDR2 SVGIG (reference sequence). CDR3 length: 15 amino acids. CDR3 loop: CAWSVSQAPYNEQFF.

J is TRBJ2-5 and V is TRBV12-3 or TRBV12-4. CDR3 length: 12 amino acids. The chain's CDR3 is CASRMAGKTQYF.

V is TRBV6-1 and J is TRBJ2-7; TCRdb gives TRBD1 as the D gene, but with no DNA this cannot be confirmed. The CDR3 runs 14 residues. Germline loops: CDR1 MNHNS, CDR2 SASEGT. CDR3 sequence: CASSELRGLYEQYF.

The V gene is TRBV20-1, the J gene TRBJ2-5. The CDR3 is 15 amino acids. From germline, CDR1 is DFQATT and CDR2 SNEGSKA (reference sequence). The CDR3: CSARGHDTIQETQYF.

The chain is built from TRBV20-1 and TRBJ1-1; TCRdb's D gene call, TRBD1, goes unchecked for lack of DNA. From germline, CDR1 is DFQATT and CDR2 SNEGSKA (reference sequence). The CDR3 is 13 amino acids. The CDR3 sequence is CSARVRTGAEAFF.

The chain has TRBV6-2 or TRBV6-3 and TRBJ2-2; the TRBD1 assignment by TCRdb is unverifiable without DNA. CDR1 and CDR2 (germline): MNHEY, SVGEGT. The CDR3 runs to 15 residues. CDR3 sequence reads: CASSYPSPWTGELFF.

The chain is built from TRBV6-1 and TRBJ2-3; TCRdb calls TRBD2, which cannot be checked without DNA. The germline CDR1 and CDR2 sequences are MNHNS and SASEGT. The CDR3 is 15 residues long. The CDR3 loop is CASSTAGGGTDTQYF.

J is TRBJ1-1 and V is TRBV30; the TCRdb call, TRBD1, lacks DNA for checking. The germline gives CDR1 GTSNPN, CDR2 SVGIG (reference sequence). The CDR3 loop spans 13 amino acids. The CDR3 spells CAWRKNRGTEALF.

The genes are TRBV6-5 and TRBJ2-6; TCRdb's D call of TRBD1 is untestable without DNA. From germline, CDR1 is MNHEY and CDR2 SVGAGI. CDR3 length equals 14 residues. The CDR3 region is CASSYPGRANVLTF.

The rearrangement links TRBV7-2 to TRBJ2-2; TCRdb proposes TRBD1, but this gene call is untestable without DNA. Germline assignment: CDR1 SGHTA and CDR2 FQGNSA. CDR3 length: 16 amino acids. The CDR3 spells CASSLGQRGLTGELFF.

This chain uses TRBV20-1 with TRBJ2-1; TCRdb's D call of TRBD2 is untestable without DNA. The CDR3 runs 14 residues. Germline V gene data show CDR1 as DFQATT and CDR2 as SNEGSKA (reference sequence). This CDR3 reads CSARGAAAGKGQFF.

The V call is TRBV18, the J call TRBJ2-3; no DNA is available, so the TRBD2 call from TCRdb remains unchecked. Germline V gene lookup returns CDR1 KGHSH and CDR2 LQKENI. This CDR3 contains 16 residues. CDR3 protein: CASSPSQTSGADTQYF.

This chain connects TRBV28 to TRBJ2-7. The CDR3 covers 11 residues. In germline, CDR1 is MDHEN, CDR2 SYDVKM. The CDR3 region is CASSNLPEQYF.

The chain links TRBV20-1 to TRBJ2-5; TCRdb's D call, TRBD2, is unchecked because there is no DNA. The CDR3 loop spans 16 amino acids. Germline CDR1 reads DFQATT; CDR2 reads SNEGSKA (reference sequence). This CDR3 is CSARTSGRAQQETQYF.

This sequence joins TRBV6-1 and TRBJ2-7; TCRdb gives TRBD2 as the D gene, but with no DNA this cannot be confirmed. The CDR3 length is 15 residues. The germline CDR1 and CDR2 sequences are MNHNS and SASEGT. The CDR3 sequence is CASTVGGTPDYEQYF.

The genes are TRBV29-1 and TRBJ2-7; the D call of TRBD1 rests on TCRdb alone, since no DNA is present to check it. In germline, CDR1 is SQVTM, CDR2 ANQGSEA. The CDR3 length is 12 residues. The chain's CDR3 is CSAQGSGVEQYF.

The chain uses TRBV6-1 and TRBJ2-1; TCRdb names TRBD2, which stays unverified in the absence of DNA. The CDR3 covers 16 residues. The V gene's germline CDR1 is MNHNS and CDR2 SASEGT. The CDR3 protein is CASSPIFTSGGNEQFF.

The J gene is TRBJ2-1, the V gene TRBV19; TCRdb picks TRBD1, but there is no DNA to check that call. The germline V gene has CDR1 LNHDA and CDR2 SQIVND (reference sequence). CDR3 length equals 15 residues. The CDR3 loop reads CASSPRDRVYNEQFF.